This entry is about one TCR beta chain. Its antigen specificity is not known. Base-call qualities are not available, and no considerably larger clone is one nucleotide away. This specimen belongs to a study of cytomegalovirus exposure and HLA in healthy donors (dated by TCRdb to 2015 to 2018). About the full investigation: An earlier analysis of 587 of the donors reported approximately 280 Gb of sequence data and 117 million unique TCR beta sequences obtained from 180 million or so T cells. The study profiled the T cell repertoires of about 640 subjects by immunosequencing and related them to cytomegalovirus serostatus. Because of strong linkage in the cohort, roughly five DR-DQ haplotypes were treated as single units for association and clustering. Class I and class II HLA loci were covered by the typing at four-digit resolution. In a later analysis, previously published TCR beta repertoires from some 640 donors were re-analyzed and high-resolution HLA genotyping was added so that TCR occurrence patterns could be studied. The number of typed donors differed by locus: about 620-640 for A, B, C, DRB1 and DQB1; 522 for DQA1; approximately 600 for DPA1; and some 430 for DPB1. Besides the first cohort of approximately 670 subjects, a separate validation cohort made up of over 100 different subjects was used. To predict cytomegalovirus infection status, the study combined high-throughput TCR immunosequencing, statistical association of individual TCRs with disease status, and machine learning. Every discovery cohort repertoire had been produced on one sequencing platform. Among roughly 400 genotyped donors of the cohort, an average of approximately 240,000 unique TCR beta nucleotide sequences were sequenced per donor, about a sixth of them non-productive. Donor age, sex, ethnicity and CMV serostatus were collected together with the repertoire data. The genetic ancestry cluster associated with self-reported Caucasian donors included 81% of the 300 to 400 genotyped donors. An early release covering approximately 600 HLA-typed donors comprised roughly 300 gigabases of sequencing data and approximately 85 million unique TCR sequences. In an earlier analysis of 500 to 650 of the donors, high-throughput TCR beta sequencing was used to judge whether each TCR beta V gene segment behaved as functional or pseudogenic. In a later genetic analysis, genome-wide SNP genotypes for about three fifths of the roughly 670 donors were used, and that subset was treated as a discovery cohort. Rather than drawing on any new phenotypic data, the later analysis identified candidate immune exposures from TCR beta sequences and the way those sequences occurred across donors. The study aimed to test whether cataloging public T cell receptors could reveal signatures of past pathogen exposure.

The library relied on the immunoSEQ multiplex PCR assay. For the multiplex PCR, a mixture combining 60 forward primers for TCR Vbeta segments and 13 reverse primers for TCR Jbeta segments was used. The CDR3 region of rearranged TCR beta genes was amplified from genomic DNA by a multiplex PCR assay. On the Illumina HiSeq System, the amplified TCR beta libraries were sequenced as 87-base-pair reads. The original methods were these. A later analysis counted some 74 million unique TCR beta chains across the 550 to 800 repertoires, and around 9.9 million of these chains were shared by at least two donors. A nearest-neighbor algorithm error-corrected the raw reads and collapsed the reads into unique sequences, merging closely related sequences to remove PCR and sequencing errors. To assign V, D and J gene segments, CDR3 sequences were aligned to IMGT reference sequences. For a sequence to be retained, a match of at least six nucleotides to both a V gene segment and a J gene segment was required. Rearrangements were called productive when the CDR3 lacked stop codons and stayed in frame with V and J; all others were non-productive. Following IMGT convention, CDR3 was defined as the stretch from the second conserved V-encoded cysteine to the conserved J-encoded phenylalanine. The earlier analysis of 500 to 650 of the donors excluded any sequence lacking an unambiguous match to a single V gene segment. An earlier analysis of some 610 of the donors called V segments functional above 56.7% productive rearrangements and segregating when the between-donor standard deviation exceeded 5%. A statistical classification framework was built to diagnose cytomegalovirus status from the catalog of TCR beta chain sequences. In a later analysis, TCR nucleotide sequences were compared against IMGT/GENE-DB human TR gene sequences so that V and J genes could be assigned. Using the TCRdist pipeline, a later analysis assigned CDR3 sequences along with most-parsimonious VDJ recombination scenarios. A later analysis defined each TCR beta chain by its CDR3 amino acid sequence plus V-gene family, and excluded reads lacking a unique V-gene family. In a later analysis, approximately 590 highly shared, low-generation-probability nucleotide sequences were removed to address suspected cross-contamination and a sequencing artifact. In a later analysis, a clonal expansion index for each public chain was calculated from normalized within-repertoire ranks of inferred template counts. Generation probabilities in a later analysis came from a VDJ recombination model fitted to out-of-frame rearrangements, and those results were checked against IGoR. In a later analysis, TCR-TCR, TCR-HLA and TCR-CMV co-occurrence was scored with hypergeometric tests, and a repertoire-size bias correction was applied to TCR pairs. A later analysis estimated false discovery rates by permuting HLA or CMV assignments 20 times. In a later analysis, co-occurring TCRs were grouped using DBSCAN, and TCRdist sequence similarity was added for clustering within HLA-allele-positive subsets. Co-occurrence clustering excluded repertoires with fewer than 30,000 or more than 120,000 public chains, plus five with anomalous nucleotide sharing. The immuneACCESS repertoire file appears here via TCRdb, limited to in-frame rearrangements. These files lack a portion of the clones; in checked studies, under half of the deficit traces to unresolved V genes, and the cause of the others is not known. Clone size and V and J calls were adopted from that table, with D and trimming inferred from the DNA. Present in this sample are more than 150,000 clones, 75% to 85% of which were seen just once. Around 1.2% of the sample is taken by the ten largest.

Findings and caveats that apply to the study as a whole: An association between a missense DCLRE1C variant and V-gene and J-gene trimming of TCR beta chains was found in a later genetic analysis and replicated in an independent cohort. Because counts were too low, seventeen rarely observed V segments, including chromosome 9 orphons, were left out of the earlier analysis of 500 to 650 of the donors. Because HLA typing was missing for some donors at each locus, association tests included only the typed subset. In an earlier analysis of 587 of the donors, most TCR beta V segments appeared in productive rearrangements about 87% or about 30% of the time, broadly matching IMGT annotations. The authors suggested that the approach could potentially be generalized to other disease states and immunological phenotypes. In a later analysis, several top co-occurrence clusters were reported to appear linked to parvovirus B19, influenza, CMV and Epstein-Barr virus. In a later genetic analysis, fewer N-insertions in productive TCRs were reported among donors in an Asian-associated ancestry cluster than the roughly 670-donor mean. The 87-base-pair reads could not distinguish some IMGT-functional V segments, including TRBV6-2 and TRBV6-3, so those segments were excluded. In a later analysis, the rate of TCR association differed among HLA loci, with DRB1 alleles having the most associated TCRs and HLA-C alleles having the fewest. Sequencing depth was assumed to be roughly uniform across donors in the presence/absence analyses, though that assumption may not hold. Linkage disequilibrium might explain the correlated functional status among segregating V segments, but an unknown experimental factor could not be excluded. The study gave a list of over 150 TCR beta chains associated with cytomegalovirus. Across donors, most TCR sequences were observed very rarely, whereas some public TCRs were present in many individuals. The only immune exposure information available for the cohort was CMV serostatus. Specific HLA alleles were associated with more than 15,000 TCR beta sequences at a false discovery rate of 0.05 in a later analysis. In vitro tests confirmed that a few of the cytomegalovirus-associated TCR beta chains recognize cytomegalovirus antigens. Strong co-occurrence of HLA alleles, especially DR and DQ, made assigning TCR associations to individual alleles difficult. This cohort had only TCR beta chains sequenced, and the lack of alpha or paired-chain data limited which features could be detected. A further reported finding was that TCR beta sequences accurately predicted the HLA-A and HLA-B alleles for most subjects in the first cohort. Compared with equally common non-associated chains, HLA-associated TCR beta chains in a later analysis were more clonally expanded and had lower generation probabilities. Most CMV-associated TCR beta chains appeared to be HLA-restricted in a later analysis, and the HLA associations seemed to be driven largely by CMV exposure. The classifier was reported to diagnose cytomegalovirus status with high specificity and sensitivity in both the original and validation cohorts. A cluster of highly shared sequence variants was judged likely to represent a technical artifact of the sequencing pipeline.

V was cut back by 5 bases and J by 1 base, leaving a gap of 11 bases between them. Sequences SGHNT (CDR1) and YENEEA (CDR2) are obtained from the germline V gene. There are 14 amino acids in the CDR3, from cysteine to phenylalanine inclusive. The DNA shown is the 42-base CDR3, in frame from base 1. The cohort consisted of approximately 670 healthy bone marrow donors. At the time of sampling, every cohort member was nominally healthy, though immune exposures that went unrecorded were likely present. The donor was CMV seropositive and was included in the group of 250 to 300 seropositive cohort members. Every donor gave a peripheral blood sample, and the peripheral blood mononuclear cells from that sample were used for TCR beta sequencing. The Qiagen DNeasy Blood Extraction Kit was used to extract genomic DNA from the blood cell samples.

The receptor's source is a girl under 10 years old in good health and CMV-seropositive. The source material was PBMCs. This chain is built from TRBV11-3 and TRBJ1-1; TRBD1 is perhaps the D gene, given 6 matching bases. The CDR3: CASSPGGANTEAFF. The DNA sequence is as follows: TGTGCCAGCAGCCCCGGGGGGGCGAACACTGAAGCTTTCTTT.